These 10 T cell receptor beta chains originate from one sample sequenced in a study of T cells after yellow fever vaccination. One entry per CDR3 protein, called by TCRdb with MiXCR from the 5' RACE reads. Of about 320,000 distinct CDR3 sequences detected, 3.5% to 4.5% appear once; the ten largest clones hold roughly a fifth. The sequenced sample was PBMCs, obtained 15 days after the yellow fever booster vaccination. These receptors all come from a man aged 18 to 35 who received the YFV17D yellow fever vaccine.

The CDR3 coding sequence is TGTGCCAGCTCACCACCGGGACAGGGCACAGATACGCAGTATTTT. It specifies CASSPPGQGTDTQYF. The J gene is TRBJ2-3, the V gene TRBV18; 8 bases agree with TRBD1. V lost 0 bases and J lost 1; bases outside the gene matches: 0. The V gene's germline CDR1 is KGHSH and CDR2 LQKENI. The CDR3 is made up of 15 amino acids.

The chain recombines TRBV4-1 with TRBJ2-6; TRBD1 is a possible D gene (5 bases). The CDR3 is made up of 16 amino acids. V was cut by 1 base and J by 4 bases, with 11 bases left in between. Per germline, CDR1 MGHRA and CDR2 YSYEKL. The DNA of the CDR3 is TGCGCCAGCAGCCAAGGTTTAGGGGCCGGGGCCAACGTCCTGACTTTC. Protein product: CASSQGLGAGANVLTF.

The chain couples TRBV5-1 to TRBJ2-4; D unresolved. The CDR3 runs 12 residues. The germline CDR1 and CDR2 sequences are SGHRS and YFSETQ. V lost 0 bases to trimming and J lost 11 bases, with 9 bases between them. CDR3 sequence reads: CASSLDGPLQYF. CDR3 bases: TGCGCCAGCAGCTTGGATGGCCCACTTCAGTACTTC.

The sample holds a few counts of this clonotype. V and J are TRBV2 and TRBJ2-2; the match to TRBD1 covers 7 bases. V lost 5 bases and J lost 2; bases outside the gene matches: 8. The CDR3 consists of 16 residues. Looked up from germline, CDR1 is SNHLY and CDR2 is FYNNEI. The CDR3 DNA reads TGTGCCAGCAGTCTTCGGGACAGCCGAAACACCGGGGAGCTGTTTTTT. Encoded protein: CASSLRDSRNTGELFF.

The rearrangement uses TRBV11-2 and TRBJ1-4; perhaps TRBD1 as D (6 bases). Trimming removed 4 bases at V and 15 bases at J, with 21 bases between. Germline CDR1 reads SGHAT; CDR2 reads FQNNGV. The CDR3 extends over 14 amino acids. CDR3 residues: CASSSLGGEPGVFF. CDR3 DNA: TGTGCCAGCAGCTCGCTAGGGGGGGAACCAGGGGTGTTTTTT.

V and J are TRBV20-1 and TRBJ1-5, with 7 nucleotides matching TRBD1. CDR3 length: 14 residues. V was clipped by 6 bases and J by 3 bases; unmatched bases: 8. CDR1 is DFQATT, CDR2 SNEGSKA, per germline (reference sequence). The DNA for the CDR3 is TGCAGTGCCGGGGCGACAGGGCCCAATCAGCCCCAGCATTTT. This encodes CSAGATGPNQPQHF.

This clonotype occurred a few times. CDR3 loop: CASSHAGPPEAFF. The CDR3, as DNA: TGTGCCAGCTCACACGCAGGCCCACCTGAAGCTTTCTTT. This chain joins TRBV18 and TRBJ1-1; D is unresolved. The CDR3 spans 13 residues. V lost 4 bases and J 6 bases, leaving 12 bases between the germline ends. CDR1 is KGHSH and CDR2 is LQKENI in the germline V gene.

The J gene is TRBJ2-5, the V gene TRBV29-1; D gene unclear. V lost 7 bases and J lost 8, with 14 bases in between. The CDR3 sequence is 11 residues long. Germline V CDR1 and CDR2: SQVTM, ANQGSEA. CDR3 nucleotides: TGCAGCGGGGGAAAAGTGCTCACCCAGTACTTC. Its translation is CSGGKVLTQYF.

Ten or more counts support this clonotype. This chain uses TRBV20-1 with TRBJ1-1; no firm D call. The germline V gene has CDR1 DFQATT and CDR2 SNEGSKA (reference sequence). The CDR3 has 11 amino acids. Trimming took 3 bases from V and 10 from J, leaving 12 bases between them. For the CDR3, the DNA is TGCAGTGCTAGGGCATCCCTGGGAGCTTTCTTT. It codes for CSARASLGAFF.

This clonotype has just a few counts. J is TRBJ2-5 and V is TRBV11-1; 7 bases match TRBD2. Germline assignment: CDR1 SGHAT and CDR2 FQDESV (reference sequence). The CDR3 has 15 residues. Trimming cost V 5 bases and J 6 bases; bases outside gene matches: 12. CDR3 protein: CASSPGDYRGKTQYF. CDR3 nucleotides: TGTGCCAGCAGCCCGGGGGACTACCGAGGGAAGACCCAGTACTTC.